These T cell receptor beta chains were read from a single sample in a study of CXCR3-negative and CXCR3-positive naive CD8 T cells. TCRdb re-analyzed the 5' RACE reads; it lists each CDR3 protein once, without DNA. The record lists about 48,000 distinct CDR3 sequences, of which the ten most abundant hold approximately 15%. What was sequenced was memory CD8+ T cells from blood. The receptors stem from a human donor in good health. Some clones in this sample may be carry-over from other donors' samples. The CDR3 runs from the conserved cysteine through the conserved F or W. Each record gives: V gene, J gene, clone size, CDR3 protein. Not all rows give a size; the values are once, few, many and, for expanded clones, a class.

TRBV7-3,TRBJ2-5,-,CASSLNAQETQYF
TRBV3-1,TRBJ2-3,-,CASSQGGSGGATDTQYF
TRBV6-5,TRBJ2-2,-,CASSYSEQGRTGELFF
TRBV7-3,TRBJ2-7,-,CASSPQGGQGHEQYF
TRBV12-3/TRBV12-4,TRBJ1-6,-,CASRGQGNSPLHF
TRBV6-4,TRBJ2-3,medium-sized,CASSAGSTDTQYF
TRBV4-1,TRBJ2-2,-,CASSQDHTGAVTGELFF
TRBV6-5,TRBJ2-6,-,CASSEVEGGANVLTF
TRBV28,TRBJ2-1,-,CASSLGMAYNEQFF
TRBV6-4,TRBJ2-3,-,CASSEAGGTDTQYF
TRBV7-9,TRBJ2-1,-,CASSLRDNYNEQFF
TRBV6-5,TRBJ2-7,-,CASSYSVKGSSYEQYF
TRBV7-2,TRBJ1-1,-,CASSFGYESMNTEAFF
TRBV29-1,TRBJ1-2,-,CSVDRVYGYTF
TRBV29-1,TRBJ2-3,-,CSVPHPDTQYF
TRBV4-1,TRBJ2-3,-,CASSQVDEGTDTQYF
TRBV4-2,TRBJ2-7,-,CASSQERAEPYEQYF
TRBV28,TRBJ1-5,-,CAAAGPGRRNQPQHF
TRBV6-6,TRBJ2-7,-,CASSYVPRGRDEQYF
TRBV25-1,TRBJ2-3,-,CASSELDRGSTDTQYF
TRBV4-1,TRBJ2-6,-,CASSPQSSGANVLTF
TRBV7-9,TRBJ2-3,-,CASSPIDRYTDTQYF
TRBV20-1,TRBJ2-5,-,CSARTSGAIQETQYF
TRBV4-1,TRBJ1-1,-,CASSQGGVTEAFF
TRBV4-2,TRBJ2-3,-,CASSQDGGPTDTQYF
TRBV7-9,TRBJ2-7,-,CASSTGHEHYEQYF
TRBV4-1,TRBJ2-3,-,CASSQGGAVTDTQYF
TRBV11-2,TRBJ1-1,-,CASLKTGRMNTEAFF
TRBV5-1,TRBJ2-7,-,CASSPGTPTPYEQYF
TRBV14,TRBJ2-4,-,CASSQAAGAAKNIQYF
TRBV29-1,TRBJ2-1,-,CSVRSGTAYNEQFF
TRBV12-3/TRBV12-4,TRBJ2-2,-,CASSPGSGTGELFF
TRBV6-2/TRBV6-3,TRBJ1-1,-,CASSWDRANTEAFF
TRBV7-9,TRBJ1-1,-,CASSLPTGDMNTEAFF
TRBV6-4,TRBJ2-3,medium-sized,CASSDGQGADTQYF
TRBV6-2/TRBV6-3,TRBJ1-1,large,CASSFVRRDTEAFF
TRBV25-1,TRBJ2-5,-,CASSELQETQYF
TRBV7-9,TRBJ1-2,-,CASSLAGDNYGYTF
TRBV4-1,TRBJ2-5,-,CASSHRLAGGQETQYF
TRBV6-5,TRBJ2-3,-,CASTNPGWTDTQYF
TRBV4-1,TRBJ2-1,-,CASSQGSGGGRAGNEQFF
TRBV9,TRBJ1-2,-,CASSATGTGVGGYTF
TRBV5-4,TRBJ2-3,-,CASSLFGTSTRDTQYF
TRBV20-1,TRBJ1-2,-,CSARVVGVYGYTF
TRBV5-1,TRBJ2-2,-,CASSLARTIGAGELFF
TRBV12-3/TRBV12-4,TRBJ2-1,-,CASRGTGTMEQFF
TRBV6-4,TRBJ2-2,-,CASSPGDNTGELFF
TRBV5-1,TRBJ2-5,-,CASSSTGAEETQYF
TRBV9,TRBJ2-7,-,CASSGGQSYEQYF
TRBV7-2,TRBJ1-2,-,CASSLSGYYGYTF
TRBV18,TRBJ2-1,-,CASSEGWGEQFF
TRBV3-1,TRBJ2-2,-,CSGGRETGELFF
TRBV18,TRBJ2-3,-,CASSPVDTDTQYF